Presented here are 15 T cell receptor beta chains from one specimen sequenced in a study of blood T cell repertoires in COVID-19. This table comes from immunoSEQ multiplex PCR, and its TCRdb copy is limited to in-frame clones, with some not included. This sample has around 30,000 clones, with almost 85% found just once. Sample: peripheral blood. Every receptor here comes from a man in his sixties with active COVID-19.

Only one count was recorded for this clone. The V and J genes are TRBV7-9 and TRBJ1-4; D might be TRBD1 (5 bases). Trimming took off 1 base at V and 2 bases at J, with 8 bases between the two ends. The CDR3 totals 15 residues. Germline loops: CDR1 SEHNR, CDR2 FQNEAQ (reference sequence). For the CDR3, the DNA is TGTGCCAGCAGCTTAGGGAGGGGCACTAATGAAAAACTGTTTTTT. Its translation: CASSLGRGTNEKLFF.

This clone showed up just a few times. This rearrangement joins TRBV2 to TRBJ2-1; the match to TRBD2 covers 11 bases. This CDR3 region has 12 residues. V lost 7 bases to trimming and J lost 8 bases; unmatched junction nucleotides: 1. Germline V CDR1 and CDR2: SNHLY, FYNNEI. The CDR3: CASILAGDEQFF. DNA of the CDR3: TGTGCCAGCATACTAGCGGGGGATGAGCAGTTCTTC.

The rearrangement links TRBV6-1 to TRBJ1-1; no firm D call. The germline V and J ends were trimmed by 6 bases and 1 base, with 9 bases remaining between them. This CDR3 comprises 13 residues. Germline CDR1 MNHNS, CDR2 SASEGT. CDR3 in DNA: TGTGCCAGCAGCCTAGGTGCGAACACTGAAGCTTTCTTT. Protein product: CASSLGANTEAFF.

This clone was recorded once. The chain links TRBV18 to TRBJ2-7; D is possibly TRBD2 (5 bases). The germline CDR1 and CDR2 sequences are KGHSH and LQKENI. Trimming cost V 3 bases and J 7 bases, with 13 bases left between them. CDR3 length: 13 residues. CDR3 region: CASSPGTGREQYV. In nucleotides, the CDR3 is TGTGCCAGCTCACCTGGTACGGGAAGGGAGCAGTACGTC.

The chain employs TRBV7-8 and TRBJ2-3; D is unclear. The germline V and J ends were trimmed by 5 bases and 0 bases, with 9 bases remaining between them. This CDR3 has 14 amino acids. Germline CDR1 and CDR2: SGHVS and FQNEAQ. In nucleotides, the CDR3 is TGTGCCAGCAGCCGGGCGACTAGCACAGATACGCAGTATTTT. This codes for CASSRATSTDTQYF.

For this clone: One junction end does not reproduce the germline sequence, and a read error may be involved. The chain recombines TRBV14 with TRBJ1-1; no clear D gene. Germline lookup yields CDR1 SGHDN and CDR2 FVKESK. This CDR3 comprises 14 residues. The CDR3 coding sequence is TGTGCCAGCAGCAAAGATTTCGGGGTAACTGAAGCTTTCTTT. Translated: CASSKDFGVTEAFF.

CDR3 in DNA: TGTGCCAGCAGCTTAGTAGGGACTAGCGGATCCCGCTCCTACAATGAGCAGTTCTTC. It codes for CASSLVGTSGSRSYNEQFF. The chain couples TRBV11-3 to TRBJ2-1; 11 positions match TRBD2. This CDR3 is 19 amino acids long. V shed 1 base, J shed 0 bases, and the junction held 8 bases outside the gene matches. The germline gives CDR1 SGHNT, CDR2 YENEEA.

This clone has a handful of counts. The rearrangement joins TRBV9 to TRBJ2-2; no firm D call. This CDR3 is built from 14 residues. Germline V gene sequence: CDR1 SGDLS, CDR2 YYNGEE. Trimming left V 0 bases short and J 1 base short, with 4 bases between. CDR3 nucleotide sequence: TGTGCCAGCAGCGTAGCAGTGAACACCGGGGAGCTGTTTTTT. Its translation: CASSVAVNTGELFF.

A note on this clone: At one boundary the junction diverges from the germline segment, which might be a read error. V usage is TRBV7-3 and J usage is TRBJ2-3; TRBD2 matches 11 bases. Germline V gene sequence: CDR1 SGHTA, CDR2 FQGTGA. CDR3 length: 15 residues. As DNA, the CDR3 is TGTGCCAGCAACTTAGCGGGAGGGCCCTTAGATACGCAGTATTTT. Translating gives CASNLAGGPLDTQYF.

The chain uses TRBV5-5 and TRBJ1-2; D gene uncertain. Between the trimmed V and J ends, which lost 1 base and 8 bases, there was a span of 15 bases. CDR3 size: 14 residues. Germline values: CDR1 SGHKS, CDR2 YYEKEE (reference sequence). CDR3 region: CASSLLADLGGYTF. DNA of the CDR3: TGTGCCAGCAGCTTGTTAGCGGACTTGGGGGGCTACACCTTC.

V gene TRBV27 combines with J gene TRBJ1-5; 8 bases map to TRBD1. Per germline, CDR1 MNHEY and CDR2 SMNVEV (reference sequence). J gave up 1 base and V 6 bases, and 5 bases lay outside the gene matches. The CDR3 is 15 residues long. Written as DNA, the CDR3 is TGTGCCAGCAGAGGACAGGGAGCGAGCAATCAGCCCCAGCATTTT. This encodes CASRGQGASNQPQHF.

The chain carries TRBV11-3 and TRBJ2-1, with 8 bases matching TRBD2. The CDR3 totals 15 residues. Germline CDR1 SGHNT, CDR2 YENEEA. V shed 4 bases, J shed 4 bases, and the junction held 6 bases outside the gene matches. This chain's CDR3 is CASSSPASGYNEQFF. The CDR3, as DNA: TGTGCCAGCAGCTCGCCGGCTAGCGGGTACAATGAGCAGTTCTTC.

Written as DNA, the CDR3 is TGTGCCAGCAGCTTCAGGGGGCGTTTGACCGGGGAGCTGTTTTTT. Translated: CASSFRGRLTGELFF. V usage is TRBV11-2 and J usage is TRBJ2-2; 8 bases line up with TRBD1. This CDR3 has 15 residues. J lost 5 bases, V lost 3 bases, and 5 bases had no gene match. The germline gives CDR1 SGHAT, CDR2 FQNNGV. The whole variable domain, remainder taken from reference TRBV11-2 and TRBJ2-2, is EAGVAQSPRYKIIEKRQSVAFWCNPISGHATLYWYQQILGQGPKLLIQFQNNGVVDDSQLPKDRFSAERLKGVDSTLKIQPAKLEDSAVYLCASSFRGRLTGELFFGEGSRLTVL.

The chain joins TRBV5-4 to TRBJ2-3, with 9 positions matching TRBD1. The CDR3 contains 16 residues. V trimming: 2 bases; J trimming: 0 bases; junction bases outside the gene matches: 4. Germline V lookup: CDR1 SGHNT, CDR2 YYREEE (reference sequence). CDR3 sequence reads: CASSFGTGKSTDTQYF. The DNA of the CDR3 is TGTGCCAGCAGCTTCGGGACAGGGAAGAGCACAGATACGCAGTATTTT.

CDR3 sequence reads: CASSPQKGQGQPQHF. The CDR3, as DNA: TGTGCCAGCTCACCGCAAAAGGGACAGGGCCAGCCCCAGCATTTT. This chain connects TRBV18 to TRBJ1-5, with 9 bases fitting TRBD1. This CDR3 contains 15 residues. Germline assignment: CDR1 KGHSH and CDR2 LQKENI. The V gene end was trimmed by 3 bases and the J gene end by 7 bases; junction bases not matched to a gene: 7.